This T cell receptor (beta chain) comes out of a study of T-cell reconstitution after alpha-beta-depleted transplantation in children. Unique molecular identifiers were incorporated during preparation of the TCRbeta library. Each CDR3 protein is one row after TCRdb ran MiXCR on the PCR reads. The sample includes approximately 270,000 distinct CDR3 sequences, over 8% seen only once; the top ten take around a tenth. This CDR3 spans 20 amino acids. With 3 bases clipped from V and 3 bases from J, the junction kept 20 bases outside the gene matches. Germline V lookup: CDR1 SGDLS, CDR2 YYNGEE. The table lists this clonotype with a few counts.

This sequence joins TRBV9 and TRBJ2-3; TRBD2 matches at 9 bases. This sequence was found in a human donor who donated a stem cell graft to a child with SCID. Sequencing used PBMCs from the stem cell graft donor, obtained from the stem cell graft. CDR3 amino acids: CASSEGLEARGGLATDTQYF. DNA of the CDR3: TGTGCCAGCAGCGAGGGTTTAGAGGCGCGGGGGGGCCTCGCAACAGATACGCAGTATTTT. Filled out from reference TRBV9 and TRBJ2-3, the complete variable domain reads DSGVTQTPKHLITATGQRVTLRCSPRSGDLSVYWYQQSLDQGLQFLIQYYNGEERAKGNILERFSAQQFPDLHSELNLSSLELGDSALYFCASSEGLEARGGLATDTQYFGPGTRLTVL.